This is a list of T cell receptor beta chains from one sample in a study of shared clonotypes between healthy human individuals. Sequencing was performed with immunoSEQ multiplex PCR; in TCRdb, only in-frame clones are kept and a portion is missing. The sample includes more than 2 million clones, approximately 92% seen only once; the top ten take approximately 1.6%. Sequencing was carried out using naive CD8+ T cells from PBMCs. All receptors derive from a young man in good health. Some clones in this sample may be carry-over from other donors' samples. CDR3s include the opening cysteine and the closing phenylalanine or tryptophan. Each record gives: D gene, V gene, J gene, clone size, CDR3 protein, CDR3 DNA. D genes are given only for firm matches. Part of the rows lack a size; the others show once, few, many or a class for expanded clones.

.	TRBV13	TRBJ2-7	.	CASSPVRRTYEQYF	TGTGCCAGCAGCCCTGTACGGAGGACCTACGAGCAGTACTTC
TRBD2	TRBV27	TRBJ2-1	.	CASGTSMFF	TGTGCCAGTGGGACTAGCATGTTCTTC
TRBD1	TRBV7-8	TRBJ2-7	.	CASSPQQGVPYEQYF	TGTGCCAGCAGCCCCCAGCAGGGGGTGCCCTACGAGCAGTACTTC
TRBD1	TRBV6-5	TRBJ1-2	.	CASTRTGGVYGYTF	TGTGCCAGCACCCGGACAGGGGGCGTCTATGGCTACACCTTC
.	TRBV5-1	TRBJ2-7	.	CASSLRGGSSYEQYF	TGCGCCAGCAGCTTGCGGGGAGGTAGTTCCTACGAGCAGTACTTC
.	TRBV7-8	TRBJ2-1	.	CASRPRTLSYNEQFF	TGTGCCAGCCGACCCCGGACCCTCTCCTACAATGAGCAGTTCTTC
.	TRBV28	TRBJ2-7	.	CASSELYEQYF	TGTGCCAGCAGTGAACTCTACGAGCAGTACTTC
.	TRBV19	TRBJ1-4	.	CASSIQGNEKLFF	TGTGCCAGTAGTATACAGGGGAATGAAAAACTGTTTTTT
.	TRBV28	TRBJ1-1	.	CASSGGGEAFF	TGTGCCAGCAGTGGGGGTGGTGAAGCTTTCTTT
TRBD2	TRBV6-5	TRBJ2-3	.	CASSSSGEDDTQYF	TGTGCCAGCAGCTCTAGCGGGGAGGATGATACGCAGTATTTT
TRBD1	TRBV9	TRBJ1-2	.	CASSVRDRVYGYTF	TGTGCCAGCAGCGTACGGGACAGGGTCTATGGCTACACCTTC
TRBD2	TRBV28	TRBJ2-7	.	CASSPGGDYYEQYF	TGTGCCAGCAGCCCCGGGGGGGACTACTACGAGCAGTACTTC
.	TRBV7-6	TRBJ2-2	.	CASSVSPHRANTGELFF	TGTGCCAGCAGCGTATCACCCCACAGGGCGAACACCGGGGAGCTGTTTTTT
TRBD1	TRBV27	TRBJ2-1	.	CATNRDRGGNEQFF	TGTGCCACAAACCGGGACAGGGGCGGCAATGAGCAGTTCTTC
TRBD1	TRBV6-6	TRBJ2-7	.	CASSGQGRAFYEQYF	TGTGCCAGCAGTGGACAGGGAAGGGCCTTTTACGAGCAGTACTTC
TRBD1	TRBV6-1	TRBJ2-1	once	CASRDRGNEQFF	TGTGCCAGCAGAGACAGGGGTAATGAGCAGTTCTTC
.	TRBV9	TRBJ1-3	once	CASSVAEGGSGNTIYF	TGTGCCAGCAGCGTAGCTGAGGGGGGGTCTGGAAACACCATATATTTT
.	TRBV28	TRBJ2-7	.	CASSPTSYEQYF	TGTGCCAGCAGTCCGACTAGCTACGAGCAGTACTTC
.	TRBV19	TRBJ1-3	.	CASTQDASSGNTIYF	TGTGCCAGTACCCAGGACGCGAGCTCTGGAAACACCATATATTTT
.	TRBV5-1	TRBJ2-1	.	CASRKGEISDEQFF	TGCGCCAGCAGGAAGGGGGAGATTAGCGATGAGCAGTTCTTC
.	TRBV30	TRBJ2-3	.	CAWTGPSTDTQYF	TGTGCCTGGACGGGCCCTAGCACAGATACGCAGTATTTT
.	TRBV6-5	TRBJ1-5	.	CASSYGREPNQPQHF	TGTGCCAGCAGTTACGGCAGGGAGCCCAATCAGCCCCAGCATTTT
TRBD1	TRBV28	TRBJ1-1	.	CASSLPTGPFLNTEAFF	TGTGCCAGCAGCCTCCCGACAGGGCCCTTTTTGAACACTGAAGCTTTCTTT
.	TRBV7-7	TRBJ2-1	.	CASSLGLDSYNEQFF	TGTGCCAGCAGTTTAGGGTTGGACTCCTACAATGAGCAGTTCTTC
.	TRBV27	TRBJ2-6	.	CASSPGPGLGANVLTF	TGTGCCAGCAGTCCCGGACCCGGCCTGGGGGCCAACGTCCTGACTTTC
.	TRBV10-3	TRBJ2-3	.	CAISEGHPWAYF	TGTGCCATCAGTGAGGGACACCCCTGGGCATATTTT
.	TRBV6-5	TRBJ1-4	once	CASSQVLREKLFF	TGTGCCAGCAGTCAGGTCCTCCGGGAAAAACTGTTTTTT
.	TRBV28	TRBJ2-4	.	CASRKIVGGQKNIQYF	TGTGCCAGCAGGAAGATCGTAGGTGGACAGAAAAACATTCAGTACTTC
TRBD2	TRBV5-1	TRBJ2-7	.	CASSMGLAGGSYEQYF	TGCGCCAGCAGCATGGGACTAGCGGGTGGCTCCTACGAGCAGTACTTC
.	TRBV30	TRBJ1-1	.	CAWSVGIYGQTIEAFF	TGTGCCTGGAGTGTGGGAATCTACGGACAGACGATAGAAGCTTTCTTT
.	TRBV7-6	TRBJ2-7	.	CASSLGGRVSYEQYF	TGTGCCAGCAGCTTAGGGGGACGGGTATCCTACGAGCAGTACTTC
.	TRBV10-3	TRBJ2-3	.	CAVSPPTGTDTQYF	TGTGCCGTTTCGCCCCCGACGGGCACAGATACGCAGTATTTT
TRBD2	TRBV19	TRBJ2-5	.	CATSLAGEGLVETQYF	TGTGCCACCTCACTAGCGGGAGAAGGGTTGGTAGAGACCCAGTACTTC
.	TRBV11-3	TRBJ2-3	once	CASSLAALDPDTQYF	TGTGCCAGCAGCTTAGCGGCACTGGACCCAGATACGCAGTATTTT
TRBD2	TRBV29-1	TRBJ2-7	.	CSTRLAGEQYF	TGCAGCACCAGACTAGCCGGCGAGCAGTACTTC
.	TRBV27	TRBJ2-3	.	CASSDRGSTDTQYF	TGTGCCAGCAGCGACAGAGGGAGCACAGATACGCAGTATTTT
TRBD1	TRBV6-1	TRBJ1-5	.	CASSESGGNQPQHF	TGTGCCAGCAGTGAATCAGGGGGGAATCAGCCCCAGCATTTT
.	TRBV11-2	TRBJ2-3	.	CASSLGSGADTQYF	TGTGCCAGCAGCTTAGGATCCGGGGCAGATACGCAGTATTTT
.	TRBV11-2	TRBJ2-2	.	CASSLVMYTGELFF	TGTGCCAGCAGCTTAGTAATGTACACCGGGGAGCTGTTTTTT
TRBD1	TRBV7-9	TRBJ2-6	.	CASSTKTGSGANVLTF	TGTGCCAGCAGCACGAAGACAGGGTCCGGGGCCAACGTCCTGACTTTC
.	TRBV9	TRBJ1-2	.	CASSVGRNYGYTF	TGTGCCAGCAGCGTAGGCAGAAACTATGGCTACACCTTC
.	TRBV4-1	TRBJ1-5	.	CASSQDGGLIGNQPQHF	TGCGCCAGCAGCCAAGATGGGGGGTTAATTGGCAATCAGCCCCAGCATTTT
TRBD2	TRBV19	TRBJ2-7	.	CASSVGGNPSYEQYF	TGTGCCAGTAGTGTGGGGGGGAACCCAAGCTACGAGCAGTACTTC
TRBD1	TRBV7-9	TRBJ2-7	.	CASSQDRDYEQYF	TGTGCCAGCAGCCAGGACAGGGACTACGAGCAGTACTTC